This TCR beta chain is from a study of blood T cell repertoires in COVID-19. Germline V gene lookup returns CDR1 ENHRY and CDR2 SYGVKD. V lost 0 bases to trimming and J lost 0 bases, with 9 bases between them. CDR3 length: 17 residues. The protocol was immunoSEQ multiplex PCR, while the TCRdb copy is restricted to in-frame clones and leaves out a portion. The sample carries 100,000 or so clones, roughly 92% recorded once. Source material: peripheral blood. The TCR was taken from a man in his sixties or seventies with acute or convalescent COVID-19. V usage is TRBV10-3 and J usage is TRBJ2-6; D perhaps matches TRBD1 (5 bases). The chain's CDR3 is CAISESGAVSGANVLTF. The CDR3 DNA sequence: TGTGCCATCAGTGAGTCTGGGGCAGTCTCTGGGGCCAACGTCCTGACTTTC.